These 9 T cell receptor beta chains share one sample of origin, sequenced in a study of T cell responses to AZD1222 COVID-19 vaccine. Clones were read by immunoSEQ multiplex PCR, and TCRdb kept only the in-frame ones, dropping some. Among roughly 91,000 clones listed, around 90% were seen once. The sample here was peripheral blood, taken on day 0 of AZD1222 vaccination. These receptors all stem from an adult in good health.

The chain employs TRBV6-5 and TRBJ1-6, with 8 bases aligning to TRBD1. Losses at the gene ends were 6 bases for V and 6 bases for J; bases not matched to a gene: 4. The CDR3 is 14 amino acids. Germline CDR1 MNHEY, CDR2 SVGAGI. CDR3 region: CASRVRGLNSPLHF. The CDR3, as DNA: TGTGCCAGCAGGGTCAGGGGGCTTAATTCACCCCTCCACTTT.

This chain uses TRBV28 with TRBJ2-7, with TRBD2 as a possible D gene (5 bases). This CDR3 has 11 residues. Trimming removed 8 bases at V and 4 bases at J, with 9 bases between. Germline CDR1 and CDR2: MDHEN and SYDVKM. The CDR3 region has the DNA TGTGCCAGCTCGAGGGCGTACGAGCAGTACTTC. This translates into CASSRAYEQYF.

V usage is TRBV19 and J usage is TRBJ2-1; 8 nucleotides align to TRBD2. V was pared by 9 bases and J by 9 bases, with 7 bases of the junction left unmatched. The CDR3 loop spans 12 amino acids. In germline, CDR1 is LNHDA, CDR2 SQIVND (reference sequence). Here the CDR3 DNA reads TGTGCCAGCGGAGCGGGAGAGCGTGAGCAGTTCTTC. This codes for CASGAGEREQFF. Looking up the rest from reference TRBV19 and TRBJ2-1 gives the full variable domain: DGGITQSPKYLFRKEGQNVTLSCEQNLNHDAMYWYRQDPGQGLRLIYYSQIVNDFQKGDIAEGYSVSREKKESFPLTVTSAQKNPTAFYLCASGAGEREQFFGPGTRLTVL.

This chain connects TRBV27 to TRBJ2-3; no clear D. The CDR3 consists of 15 residues. From germline, CDR1 is MNHEY and CDR2 SMNVEV (reference sequence). Trimming shortened V by 7 bases and J by 5 bases, and 19 bases separated the two germline ends. CDR3 amino acids: CASIPRSGGVDTQYF. DNA for the CDR3: TGTGCCAGCATACCAAGGTCTGGTGGGGTAGATACGCAGTATTTT.

This chain links TRBV29-1 with TRBJ2-7; 9 bases map to TRBD1. This CDR3 spans 14 amino acids. With 7 bases clipped from V and 2 bases from J, the junction kept 9 bases outside the gene matches. Germline CDR1 is SQVTM and CDR2 is ANQGSEA. The CDR3 here is CSALSGTGTYEQYF. DNA of the CDR3: TGCAGCGCCCTGTCCGGGACAGGGACCTACGAGCAGTACTTC.

This clone was observed a single time. The V gene is TRBV28, the J gene TRBJ1-4; D is uncertain. This CDR3 is 12 amino acids long. Trimming took 8 bases from V and 8 from J, leaving 12 bases between them. In germline, CDR1 is MDHEN, CDR2 SYDVKM. The chain's CDR3 is CASGHLGEKLFF. In DNA form, the CDR3 reads TGTGCCAGCGGCCACCTAGGGGAAAAACTGTTTTTT.

The J gene is TRBJ2-1, the V gene TRBV6-6; 8 bases match TRBD2. Germline V gene sequence: CDR1 MNHNY, CDR2 SVGAGI (reference sequence). The CDR3 is made up of 15 amino acids. V gave up 7 bases and J gave up 7 bases; unmatched junction bases: 12. The CDR3 DNA is TGTGCCAGCACCGACGGGACTAGAGTACGAAATGAGCAGTTCTTC. It specifies CASTDGTRVRNEQFF.

This clone was seen a single time. V is TRBV14 and J is TRBJ2-3; D gene ambiguous. In germline, CDR1 is SGHDN, CDR2 FVKESK. CDR3 size: 14 residues. V lost 1 base, J lost 2 bases, and 7 bases lay in between. The CDR3 reads CASSQVSVTDTQYF. CDR3 nucleotide sequence: TGTGCCAGCAGCCAAGTAAGCGTCACAGATACGCAGTATTTT.

The gene calls are TRBV6-5 and TRBJ1-1, with D possibly TRBD1 on 6 matching bases. Trimming shortened V by 6 bases and J by 3 bases, and 11 bases separated the two germline ends. The CDR3 is made up of 13 amino acids. From germline, CDR1 is MNHEY and CDR2 SVGAGI. CDR3 residues: CASSSTGYTEAFF. In nucleotides, the CDR3 is TGTGCCAGCAGCAGCACAGGGTACACTGAAGCTTTCTTT.